Included here is one T cell receptor beta chain sequence, with context. The sample originates from a study of blood T cell repertoires in COVID-19. Looking at the study overall: Samples taken during acute and convalescent COVID-19 were collected in the United States, Italy and Spain. PBMCs, B-cell-depleted T cells, or T cells were the source of the cDNA or gDNA that made up the material.

Using immunoSEQ multiplex PCR, the repertoire was profiled, and TCRdb retains in-frame clones only, with some absent. This sample yields fewer than 350,000 clones, of which just over 90% are seen a single time; approximately 2.5% belongs to the top ten. V lost 0 bases and J 2 bases, leaving 8 bases between the germline ends. The CDR3 covers 14 residues. Per the germline V gene, CDR1 is SGHAT and CDR2 is FQDESV (reference sequence). The study drew participants aged about 18 to 89 years from some 24 US areas. This clonotype originated in a middle-aged woman with acute COVID-19. The chain couples TRBV11-1 to TRBJ2-7, with a weak D call TRBD1 (6 bases). The sequencing input was PBMCs or T cells enriched from blood (not recorded which). The CDR3 nucleotides are TGTGCCAGCAGCTTAGCGCAGGGGCCCTACGAGCAGTACTTC. It encodes CASSLAQGPYEQYF. Combining the CDR3 with reference TRBV11-1 and TRBJ2-7 gives the whole variable domain EAEVAQSPRYKITEKSQAVAFWCDPISGHATLYWYRQILGQGPELLVQFQDESVVDDSQLPKDRFSAERLKGVDSTLKIQPAELGDSAMYLCASSLAQGPYEQYFGPGTRLTVT.